A single sample is the source of the 28 T cell receptor beta chains below, sequenced in a study of blood T cells in healthy people across ages. It was with a sample-barcoded 5' primer and a J-beta primer mix that a second PCR of roughly 6 to 11 cycles was run. TCRdb reprocessed the 5' RACE reads with MiXCR, giving one entry per CDR3 protein. The sample has fewer than 1 million distinct CDR3 sequences; around 45% are singletons. Sequencing input: blood. The receptors stem from a man aged 55 to 70 in good health.

About this clonotype: Germline and junction disagree at one end, which may indicate a read error. J is TRBJ2-7 and V is TRBV6-2 or TRBV6-3; 7 bases line up with TRBD1. Per the germline V gene, CDR1 is MNHEY and CDR2 is SVGEGT. This CDR3 region has 15 residues. The CDR3 here is CAGRVGQSLSYEQYF. CDR3 DNA sequence: TGTGCCGGCAGAGTGGGACAGTCCTTATCCTACGAGCAGTACTTC.

This chain connects TRBV9 to TRBJ2-1; 11 nucleotides match TRBD2. After removal of 4 bases from V and 9 bases from J, the junction contained 6 bases not matched to a gene. This CDR3 has 14 residues. The germline CDR1 and CDR2 sequences are SGDLS and YYNGEE. The CDR3 nucleotides read TGTGCCAGCAGCCGTAGACTAGCGGGGTTTGAGCAGTTCTTC. This sequence encodes CASSRRLAGFEQFF.

This clonotype was seen only a few times. This sequence joins TRBV28 and TRBJ2-7; D could derive from TRBD1 or TRBD2 (6 bases each). This CDR3 has 13 amino acids. Germline V gene lookup returns CDR1 MDHEN and CDR2 SYDVKM. V lost 6 bases, J lost 4 bases, and 13 bases lay in between. CDR3: CASRAGGLYEQYF. Here the CDR3 DNA reads TGTGCCAGCAGGGCCGGGGGCTTATACGAGCAGTACTTC.

This clonotype appeared a few times. This chain connects TRBV7-2 to TRBJ2-7, with 14 bases identical to TRBD2. The CDR3 totals 17 residues. CDR1 and CDR2 from the germline V gene are SGHTA and FQGNSA. The V gene end was trimmed by 4 bases and the J gene end by 2 bases; junction bases not matched to a gene: 7. CDR3 coding DNA: TGTGCCAGCAGCTCCAGGACTAGCGGGGGGTACCCCTACGAGCAGTACTTC. Residues: CASSSRTSGGYPYEQYF.

A remark on this clonotype: Germline and junction disagree at one end, which may indicate a read error. The V gene is TRBV20-1, the J gene TRBJ2-7, with TRBD1 matching over 10 bases. CDR1 and CDR2 (germline): DFQATT, SNEGSKA (reference sequence). The CDR3 covers 15 residues. Written as DNA, the CDR3 is TGCAGCGCTAGAGACCGGGACAGGGGTACCTACGAGCAGTACTTC. Its translation: CSARDRDRGTYEQYF.

This chain connects TRBV29-1 to TRBJ1-1; D is undetermined. V shed 0 bases and J shed 1 base, with 9 bases lying between them. The CDR3 extends over 14 amino acids. Germline V CDR1 and CDR2: SQVTM, ANQGSEA. The CDR3 is CSVEEGRQNTEAFF. CDR3 nucleotides: TGCAGCGTTGAAGAAGGACGGCAGAACACTGAAGCTTTCTTT.

This clonotype showed up just a few times. V is TRBV28 and J is TRBJ1-4; 8 nucleotides align to TRBD1. The V and J ends lost 5 bases and 7 bases, in that order; junction bases with no gene match: 9. CDR3 length equals 15 residues. Germline values: CDR1 MDHEN, CDR2 SYDVKM. The CDR3 sequence is CASSLGTGKAEKLFF. CDR3 DNA sequence: TGTGCCAGCAGTCTAGGGACAGGAAAGGCTGAAAAACTGTTTTTT.

The rearrangement uses TRBV4-1 and TRBJ2-5; the D is unclear. V lost 0 bases to trimming and J lost 1 base, with 9 bases between them. The CDR3 totals 15 residues. CDR1 and CDR2 (germline): MGHRA, YSYEKL. CDR3 DNA sequence: TGCGCCAGCAGCCAAGATTCCCCCAGCCAAGAGACCCAGTACTTC. Protein product: CASSQDSPSQETQYF.

The table lists this clonotype with a few counts. The chain combines TRBV15 with TRBJ2-1, with D maybe TRBD2 (5 bases). The CDR3 is 17 residues long. Per the germline V gene, CDR1 is LNHNV and CDR2 is YYDKDF (reference sequence). Trimming pared 0 bases from V and 0 bases from J, leaving 12 bases between. CDR3 sequence: CATSREAVLSSYNEQFF. CDR3 DNA: TGTGCCACCAGCAGAGAAGCGGTACTTAGCTCCTACAATGAGCAGTTCTTC.

As DNA, the CDR3 is TGCAGTGCTAAACCACTGGGACAGAGGGAACACTACGAGCAGTACTTC. Its protein is CSAKPLGQREHYEQYF. V is TRBV20-1 and J is TRBJ2-7, with 7 nucleotides matching TRBD1. Germline V gene data show CDR1 as DFQATT and CDR2 as SNEGSKA (reference sequence). This CDR3 spans 16 amino acids. V was clipped by 4 bases and J by 3 bases; unmatched bases: 15.

A single count supports this clonotype. V gene TRBV27 combines with J gene TRBJ1-2; a weak D match, TRBD1 (6 bases). Germline V lookup: CDR1 MNHEY, CDR2 SMNVEV (reference sequence). V was pared by 8 bases and J by 5 bases, with 27 bases between. CDR3 size: 17 residues. The CDR3 reads CASGSGGAAPLTYGYTF. CDR3 DNA sequence: TGTGCCAGCGGTTCGGGGGGGGCAGCTCCCCTTACTTATGGCTACACCTTC.

About this clonotype: Given a much more abundant clone one base away, this may be a read error. The gene calls are TRBV7-6 and TRBJ2-7, with 11 positions matching TRBD1. The J call could be wrong; TRBJ2-4 is a better fit for the DNA end. The CDR3 contains 14 residues. In germline, CDR1 is SGHVS, CDR2 FNYEAQ. In DNA, the CDR3 is TGTGCCAGCAGCGCCGGACAGGGGGCTGACATTCAGTACTTC. It yields the protein CASSAGQGADIQYF.

The chain combines TRBV3-1 with TRBJ2-7; D is possibly TRBD2 (6 bases). The CDR3 is made up of 14 amino acids. The V gene's germline CDR1 is LGHDT and CDR2 YNNKEL (reference sequence). The V and J ends lost 1 base and 4 bases respectively, with 11 bases between them. The DNA for the CDR3 is TGTGCCAGCAGCCAAGTTCCGGGGGAGTACGAGCAGTACTTC. Translation: CASSQVPGEYEQYF.

This clonotype has just a few counts. The chain employs TRBV4-3 and TRBJ2-7; no reliable D call. The CDR3 contains 14 residues. The germline V gene has CDR1 LGHNA and CDR2 YSLEER. Trimming cost V 0 bases and J 2 bases, with 8 bases left between them. DNA of the CDR3: TGCGCCAGCAGCCAAGATGACGGTCCCTACGAGCAGTACTTC. Protein sequence: CASSQDDGPYEQYF.

This clonotype was observed a few times. The V and J genes are TRBV6-1 and TRBJ1-1; possibly TRBD1 for D (6 bases). The V and J ends lost 8 bases and 3 bases respectively, with 13 bases between them. The CDR3 covers 13 residues. Per the germline V gene, CDR1 is MNHNS and CDR2 is SASEGT. The CDR3 nucleotides read TGTGCCAGCGGGTCCAGGGGTGACACTGAAGCTTTCTTT. This sequence encodes CASGSRGDTEAFF.

The chain links TRBV9 to TRBJ2-2; 8 bases map to TRBD2. The trim removed 4 bases at V and 7 bases at J, leaving 6 bases unmatched. Germline V gene lookup returns CDR1 SGDLS and CDR2 YYNGEE. The CDR3 spans 14 residues. The CDR3 DNA sequence: TGTGCCAGCAGCCCTCGGGGGGGCGTCGGGGAGCTGTTTTTT. It is translated as CASSPRGGVGELFF.

This clonotype turned up a few times. The chain joins TRBV15 to TRBJ2-7; TRBD1 agrees at 9 bases. V trimming: 1 base; J trimming: 0 bases; junction bases outside the gene matches: 4. Germline V CDR1 and CDR2: LNHNV, YYDKDF (reference sequence). This CDR3 spans 16 amino acids. In nucleotides, the CDR3 is TGTGCCACCAGCAGAGGTAGGACAGGGGCCTCCTACGAGCAGTACTTC. Translation gives CATSRGRTGASYEQYF.

This chain joins TRBV6-5 and TRBJ2-3, with 8 bases matching TRBD2. This CDR3 spans 18 amino acids. V was pared by 4 bases and J by 0 bases, with 12 bases of the junction left unmatched. Germline V gene lookup returns CDR1 MNHEY and CDR2 SVGAGI. The CDR3 nucleotides read TGTGCCAGCAGTTCCATCGGGGGGGGGACCGGCAGCACAGATACGCAGTATTTT. Residues: CASSSIGGGTGSTDTQYF.

This clonotype came up a few times. The chain joins TRBV5-1 to TRBJ2-7; either TRBD1 or TRBD2 may supply D (6 bases each). CDR1 is SGHRS and CDR2 is YFSETQ in the germline V gene. This CDR3 region has 14 residues. V was pared by 4 bases and J by 3 bases, with 14 bases between. The CDR3 here is CASSVDRRDYEQYF. The CDR3 DNA reads TGCGCCAGCAGCGTCGACAGGAGGGACTACGAGCAGTACTTC.

This clonotype came up many times. The chain carries TRBV11-2 and TRBJ2-5, with TRBD2 matching over 12 bases. With 5 bases clipped from V and 4 bases from J, the junction kept 8 bases outside the gene matches. Looked up from germline, CDR1 is SGHAT and CDR2 is FQNNGV. The length of the CDR3 is 16 residues. CDR3 loop: CASSPLAGGFRETQYF. CDR3 DNA: TGTGCCAGCAGCCCACTAGCGGGGGGTTTTCGAGAGACCCAGTACTTC.

The rearrangement uses TRBV2 and TRBJ2-5; tentatively, D is TRBD1 or TRBD2 (5 bases each). Germline values: CDR1 SNHLY, CDR2 FYNNEI. This CDR3 is 14 amino acids long. V gave up 6 bases and J gave up 11 bases, with 22 bases separating them. The CDR3 loop reads CASRVGRAHNEQYF. The CDR3 DNA reads TGTGCCAGCAGAGTGGGGCGGGCCCACAATGAGCAGTACTTC.

The sample holds a few counts of this clonotype. The chain couples TRBV4-1 to TRBJ2-1; 8 bases align to TRBD2. Per germline, CDR1 MGHRA and CDR2 YSYEKL. J lost 2 bases, V lost 4 bases, and 13 bases had no gene match. This CDR3 region has 18 residues. CDR3 protein: CASSLFQRGTGAYNEQFF. The CDR3 region has the DNA TGCGCCAGCAGCCTATTCCAGCGGGGGACGGGGGCCTACAATGAGCAGTTCTTC.

V is TRBV5-1 and J is TRBJ2-5, with a tentative D call TRBD2 (6 bases). Germline CDR1 reads SGHRS; CDR2 reads YFSETQ. This CDR3 is 14 amino acids long. V lost 0 bases, J lost 5 bases, and 11 bases lay in between. The chain's CDR3 is CASSLGRAGETQYF. The CDR3 DNA is TGCGCCAGCAGCTTGGGTAGGGCGGGGGAGACCCAGTACTTC.

The genes are TRBV3-1 and TRBJ2-1, with a weak D call TRBD1 (6 bases). The germline V and J ends were trimmed by 1 base and 2 bases, with 15 bases remaining between them. CDR1 is LGHDT and CDR2 is YNNKEL in the germline V gene (reference sequence). The length of the CDR3 is 17 residues. The DNA for the CDR3 is TGTGCCAGCAGCCAAGTACTACAGGGCCCGCCCTACAATGAGCAGTTCTTC. This sequence encodes CASSQVLQGPPYNEQFF.

The rearrangement uses TRBV6-5 and TRBJ2-7; D is undetermined. The length of the CDR3 is 15 residues. Trimming pared 0 bases from V and 2 bases from J, leaving 11 bases between. Per the germline V gene, CDR1 is MNHEY and CDR2 is SVGAGI. This CDR3 is CASSYSWQAAYEQYF. Here the CDR3 DNA reads TGTGCCAGCAGTTACTCGTGGCAGGCAGCCTACGAGCAGTACTTC.

In this sample, this clonotype turned up many times. This chain connects TRBV12-3 or TRBV12-4 to TRBJ2-7; D is unclear. The CDR3 is made up of 12 amino acids. With 3 bases removed from V and 2 bases from J, the gap between germline ends came to 5 bases. The CDR3 bases are TGTGCCAGCAGTTTTGGCACCTACGAGCAGTACTTC. Translating it yields CASSFGTYEQYF.

This clonotype was found a few times. The rearrangement links TRBV7-9 to TRBJ1-2; 9 bases align to TRBD1. The ends lost 5 bases at V and 1 base at J; junction bases unmatched: 8. Germline values: CDR1 SEHNR, CDR2 FQNEAQ (reference sequence). CDR3 length equals 16 residues. Here the CDR3 reads CASSPGQGTDNYGYTF. The CDR3 DNA reads as TGTGCCAGCAGCCCGGGACAGGGCACCGATAACTATGGCTACACCTTC. Combining the CDR3 with reference TRBV7-9 and TRBJ1-2 gives the whole variable domain DTGVSQNPRHKITKRGQNVTFRCDPISEHNRLYWYRQTLGQGPEFLTYFQNEAQLEKSRLLSDRFSAERPKGSFSTLEIQRTEQGDSAMYLCASSPGQGTDNYGYTFGSGTRLTVV.

The V and J genes are TRBV14 and TRBJ2-7; the D gene is possibly TRBD2 (6 bases). The V and J ends lost 1 base and 0 bases respectively, with 10 bases between them. The CDR3 covers 15 residues. Germline loops: CDR1 SGHDN, CDR2 FVKESK. In nucleotides, the CDR3 is TGTGCCAGCAGCCAAGGCGGGATAGACTCCTACGAGCAGTACTTC. Encoded protein: CASSQGGIDSYEQYF.